This TCR beta chain was observed in a study of response to subunit inactivated influenza vaccine. Study-level findings and limits: That few new T cells are recruited by each seasonal influenza vaccination was the authors' suggestion.

Between the trimmed V and J ends, which lost 6 bases and 7 bases, there was a span of 15 bases. Germline-derived CDR1 and CDR2 are LGHDT and YNNKEL (reference sequence). CDR3 size: 14 residues. A word on this clonotype: Its antigen is still unknown.

TCRdb reprocessed the RT-PCR reads with MiXCR, giving one entry per CDR3 protein. This table has hundreds of thousands of distinct CDR3 sequences, 14% appearing once. The starting material was PBMCs from blood, obtained roughly 15 days before vaccination. This receptor was obtained from a man in his fifties or sixties who received an inactivated influenza vaccine. The genes are TRBV3-1 and TRBJ1-4, with D possibly matching TRBD1 (5 bases). The CDR3 region is CASSWGTRSEKLFF. CDR3 nucleotides: TGTGCCAGCAGTTGGGGGACGCGGAGTGAAAAACTGTTTTTT. Using reference TRBV3-1 and TRBJ1-4 for the parts outside the CDR3, the full variable domain is DTAVSQTPKYLVTQMGNDKSIKCEQNLGHDTMYWYKQDSKKFLKIMFSYNNKELIINETVPNRFSPKSPDKAHLNLHINSLELGDSAVYFCASSWGTRSEKLFFGSGTQLSVL.